Listed below are T cell receptor beta chains from one sample, sequenced in a study. TCRdb re-called the 5' RACE reads with MiXCR, one entry per CDR3 protein. Of tens of thousands of distinct CDR3 sequences in the sample, 18% are singletons; the top ten hold about 2.8%. The sequencing sample was made of naive CD4+ T cells sorted from a lymph node. The receptors were gathered from a female donor with breast cancer. Each CDR3 is given with its conserved first and last residue. D genes are given only for firm matches. Rows give clone size only sometimes, using once, few, many, or a class for an expanded clone.

clone_size	v_call	d_call	j_call	cdr3_aa	cdr3_nt
many	TRBV7-8	TRBD1	TRBJ1-1	CASREDRHTEAFF	TGTGCCAGCAGGGAGGACAGGCACACTGAAGCTTTCTTT
many	TRBV20-1	-	TRBJ1-5	CSASSGRSNQPQHF	TGCAGTGCTAGCTCGGGCCGGAGCAATCAGCCCCAGCATTTT
-	TRBV20-1	TRBD1	TRBJ2-4	CSARGGQGAQNIQYF	TGCAGTGCTAGAGGGGGACAGGGGGCCCAAAACATTCAGTACTTC
few	TRBV5-1	-	TRBJ2-1	CASSLAGSNEQFF	TGCGCCAGCAGCTTAGCAGGGAGCAATGAGCAGTTCTTC
few	TRBV7-9	TRBD1	TRBJ2-7	CASSSGTGTRNEQYF	TGTGCCAGCAGCTCCGGGACAGGGACGAGGAACGAGCAGTACTTC
many	TRBV12-3/TRBV12-4	-	TRBJ1-5	CASSPRSGQQPQHF	TGTGCCAGCAGTCCTCGTTCGGGTCAGCAGCCCCAGCATTTT
few	TRBV12-3/TRBV12-4	-	TRBJ1-1	CASSLQNTEAFF	TGTGCCAGCAGTTTACAGAACACTGAAGCTTTCTTT
many	TRBV6-2/TRBV6-3	-	TRBJ1-5	CASSGGNMGQPQHF	TGTGCCAGCAGTGGAGGGAATATGGGCCAGCCCCAGCATTTT
few	TRBV20-1	TRBD1	TRBJ1-2	CSVGTDYGYTF	TGCAGTGTAGGGACAGACTATGGCTACACCTTC
-	TRBV7-8	TRBD1	TRBJ1-2	CASSSADRGIIGYTF	TGTGCCAGCAGCTCAGCAGACAGGGGGATAATTGGCTACACCTTC
few	TRBV30	-	TRBJ1-2	CAWSVMPNYGYTF	TGTGCCTGGAGTGTAATGCCTAACTATGGCTACACCTTC
many	TRBV20-1	-	TRBJ2-1	CSATGAGNEQFF	TGCAGTGCTACGGGAGCCGGTAATGAGCAGTTCTTC
few	TRBV7-2	TRBD1	TRBJ1-3	CASSLGQEEPLSYLSGNTIYF	TGTGCCAGCAGTCTGGGACAGGAAGAACCCCTCTCCTACCTCTCTGGAAACACCATATATTTT
-	TRBV12-3/TRBV12-4	-	TRBJ2-1	CASSLVGQGQYGEQSF	TGTGCCAGCAGTTTAGTTGGACAAGGACAGTACGGTGAGCAGTCCTTC
-	TRBV6-6	TRBD1	TRBJ1-5	CASSARTGSNQPQHF	TGTGCCAGCAGTGCACGGACAGGGAGCAATCAGCCCCAGCATTTT
few	TRBV7-8	-	TRBJ2-3	CASSLRMQGGDTQYF	TGTGCCAGCAGCTTAAGAATGCAGGGCGGAGATACGCAGTATTTT
few	TRBV5-1	-	TRBJ2-7	CASRQAGNYEQYF	TGCGCCAGCCGACAGGCCGGGAACTACGAGCAGTACTTC
few	TRBV7-2	-	TRBJ2-5	CASSSQRGETQYF	TGTGCCAGCAGTTCTCAAAGAGGGGAGACCCAGTACTTC
few	TRBV12-3/TRBV12-4	-	TRBJ2-2	CASSFQGPGELFF	TGTGCCAGCAGTTTCCAGGGGCCCGGGGAGCTGTTTTTT
many	TRBV7-9	-	TRBJ2-1	CASSLARGYRDNEQFF	TGTGCCAGCAGCTTAGCGCGCGGGTATAGGGACAATGAGCAGTTCTTC
few	TRBV5-6	-	TRBJ1-1	CASSRWNEAFF	TGTGCCAGCAGCCGATGGAATGAAGCTTTCTTT
-	TRBV28	TRBD1	TRBJ2-3	CASSPRQGGSDTQYF	TGTGCCAGCAGTCCTCGACAGGGTGGGTCAGATACGCAGTATTTT
medium-sized	TRBV7-2	-	TRBJ2-3	CASSLLDTQYF	TGTGCCAGCAGCTTACTAGATACGCAGTATTTT
few	TRBV20-1	TRBD2	TRBJ2-7	CSARSMELAGAYEQYF	TGCAGTGCTAGATCAATGGAACTAGCGGGGGCCTACGAGCAGTACTTC
-	TRBV4-2	-	TRBJ2-1	CASSQDVGTAYNEQFF	TGTGCCAGCAGCCAAGATGTGGGAACCGCCTACAATGAGCAGTTCTTC
few	TRBV7-8	-	TRBJ2-5	CASSSRESERTQYF	TGTGCCAGCAGCTCCAGGGAGTCAGAGCGGACCCAGTACTTC
-	TRBV12-3/TRBV12-4	-	TRBJ1-2	CASSFGLEDGYTF	TGTGCCAGCAGTTTTGGCTTGGAAGATGGCTACACCTTC
many	TRBV6-5	-	TRBJ1-2	CASTARKAYGYTF	TGTGCCAGCACCGCCCGGAAGGCCTATGGCTACACCTTC